This TCR beta chain was documented in a study of cytomegalovirus exposure and HLA in healthy donors. Overall study results and limits: Clusters of TCRs from the first cohort tended to co-occur in the 120 or so validation repertoires (as a later analysis found). Cytomegalovirus-associated status was assigned to roughly 160 TCR beta chains. For most TCR sequences rarity was the rule, although some public TCRs occurred in many donors. A few chains tied to CMV proved CMV antigen-specific in vitro.

Here immunoSEQ multiplex PCR was the method, and the copy in TCRdb shows in-frame clones only, minus some. This sample has roughly 200,000 clones, with 84% found just once. Worth noting for this clone: Its antigen is unidentified.

Sequencing was performed on PBMCs. This receptor was obtained from a woman aged 18 to 35 in good health and CMV-seropositive.

The CDR3 coding sequence is TGTGCCAGTAACACCAAGGGAGGAGAGTATGGCTACACCTTC. It yields the protein CASNTKGGEYGYTF. The J gene is TRBJ1-2, the V gene TRBV19; D is undetermined. The V end was cut by 7 bases, the J end by 5 bases, with 17 bases between. Germline assignment: CDR1 LNHDA and CDR2 SQIVND (reference sequence). CDR3 size: 14 residues.